The 3 T cell receptor beta chains below all came from one sample that was sequenced in a study of T cell responses to AZD1222 COVID-19 vaccine. Using immunoSEQ multiplex PCR, the repertoire was profiled, and TCRdb retains in-frame clones only, with some absent. The sample consists of about 140,000 clones, roughly 92% of them appearing once. The sample here was peripheral blood, taken 28 days after the second AZD1222 dose. Every receptor here comes from an adult who received the AZD1222 COVID-19 vaccine.

CDR3: CASSPSSLGTPNYGYTF. DNA of the CDR3: TGTGCCAGCAGCCCCTCGTCCCTCGGGACACCCAACTATGGCTACACCTTC. V is TRBV9 and J is TRBJ1-2; tentative D call: TRBD1 (6 bases). Per germline, CDR1 SGDLS and CDR2 YYNGEE. V lost 4 bases, J lost 2 bases, and 21 bases lay in between. This CDR3 has 17 amino acids.

This clone was recorded once. The CDR3 reads CASSLSPSGSYNEQFF. In DNA, the CDR3 is TGTGCCAGCAGTTTATCTCCTAGCGGGAGTTACAATGAGCAGTTCTTC. The genes are TRBV28 and TRBJ2-1; 10 bases agree with TRBD2. V lost 1 base, J lost 4 bases, and 4 bases stayed unmatched. The CDR3 is 16 amino acids. From germline, CDR1 is MDHEN and CDR2 SYDVKM.

V gene TRBV9 combines with J gene TRBJ2-1, with TRBD2 matching 10 bases. Per germline, CDR1 SGDLS and CDR2 YYNGEE. V gave up 0 bases and J gave up 8 bases; unmatched junction bases: 8. This CDR3 region has 16 residues. The CDR3 region has the DNA TGTGCCAGCAGCGTAGGCCCTAGCGGGAGTAGGTATGAGCAGTTCTTC. The encoded protein is CASSVGPSGSRYEQFF.